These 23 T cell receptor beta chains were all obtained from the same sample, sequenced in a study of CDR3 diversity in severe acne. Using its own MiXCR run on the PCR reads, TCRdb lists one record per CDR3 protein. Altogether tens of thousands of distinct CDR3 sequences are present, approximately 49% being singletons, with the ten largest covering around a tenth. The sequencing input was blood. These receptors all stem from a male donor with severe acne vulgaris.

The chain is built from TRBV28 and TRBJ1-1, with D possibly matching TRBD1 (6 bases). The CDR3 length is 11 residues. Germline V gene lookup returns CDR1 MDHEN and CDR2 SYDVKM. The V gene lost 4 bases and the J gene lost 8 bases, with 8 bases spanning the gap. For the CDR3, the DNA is TGTGCCAGCAGTTATGGACAGGAAGCTTTCTTT. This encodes CASSYGQEAFF. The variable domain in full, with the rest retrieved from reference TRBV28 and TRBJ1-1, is DVKVTQSSRYLVKRTGEKVFLECVQDMDHENMFWYRQDPGLGLRLIYFSYDVKMKEKGDIPEGYSVSREKKERFSLILESASTNQTSMYLCASSYGQEAFFGQGTRLTVV.

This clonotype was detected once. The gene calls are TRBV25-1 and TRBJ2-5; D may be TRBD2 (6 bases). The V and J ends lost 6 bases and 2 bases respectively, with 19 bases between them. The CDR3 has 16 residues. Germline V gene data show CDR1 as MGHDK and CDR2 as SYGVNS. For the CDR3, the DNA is TGTGCCAGCAGAGAAAGGGAGGTCGGGGTACAAGAGACCCAGTACTTC. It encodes CASREREVGVQETQYF.

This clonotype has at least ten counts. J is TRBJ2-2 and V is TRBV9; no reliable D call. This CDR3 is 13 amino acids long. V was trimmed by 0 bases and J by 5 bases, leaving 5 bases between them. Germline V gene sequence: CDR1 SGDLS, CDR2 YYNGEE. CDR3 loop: CASSVGGTGELFF. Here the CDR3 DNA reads TGTGCCAGCAGCGTAGGGGGAACCGGGGAGCTGTTTTTT.

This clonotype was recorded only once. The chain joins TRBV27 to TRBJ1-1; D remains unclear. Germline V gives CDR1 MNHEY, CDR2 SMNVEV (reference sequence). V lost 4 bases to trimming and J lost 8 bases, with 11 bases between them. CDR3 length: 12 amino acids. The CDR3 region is CASSSLGLEAFF. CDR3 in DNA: TGTGCCAGCAGTTCTTTAGGTCTGGAAGCTTTCTTT.

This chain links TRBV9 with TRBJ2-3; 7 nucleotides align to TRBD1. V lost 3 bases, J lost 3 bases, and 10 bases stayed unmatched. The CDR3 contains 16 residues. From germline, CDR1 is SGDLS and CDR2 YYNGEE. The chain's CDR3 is CASSGTGAGATDTQYF. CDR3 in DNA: TGTGCCAGCAGCGGAACAGGGGCAGGGGCAACAGATACGCAGTATTTT. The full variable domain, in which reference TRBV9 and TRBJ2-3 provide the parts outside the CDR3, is DSGVTQTPKHLITATGQRVTLRCSPRSGDLSVYWYQQSLDQGLQFLIQYYNGEERAKGNILERFSAQQFPDLHSELNLSSLELGDSALYFCASSGTGAGATDTQYFGPGTRLTVL.

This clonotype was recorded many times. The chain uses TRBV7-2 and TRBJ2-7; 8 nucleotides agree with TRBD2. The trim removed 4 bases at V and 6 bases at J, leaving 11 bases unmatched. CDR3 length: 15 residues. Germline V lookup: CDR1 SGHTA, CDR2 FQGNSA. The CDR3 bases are TGTGCCAGCAGCTCAGGGACTAGTAAAGCACGCGAGCAGTACTTC. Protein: CASSSGTSKAREQYF.

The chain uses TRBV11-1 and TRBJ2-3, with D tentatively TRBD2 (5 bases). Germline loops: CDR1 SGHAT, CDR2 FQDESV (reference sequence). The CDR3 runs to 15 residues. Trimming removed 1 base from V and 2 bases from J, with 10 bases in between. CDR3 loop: CASSLGRAFTDTQYF. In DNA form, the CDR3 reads TGTGCCAGCAGCTTAGGGCGGGCCTTCACAGATACGCAGTATTTT.

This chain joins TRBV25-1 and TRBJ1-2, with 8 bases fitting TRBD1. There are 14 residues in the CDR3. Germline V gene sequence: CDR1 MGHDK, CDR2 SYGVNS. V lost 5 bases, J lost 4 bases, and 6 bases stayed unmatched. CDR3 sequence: CASSPGQGFYGYTF. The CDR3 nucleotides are TGTGCCAGCAGTCCCGGACAGGGATTCTATGGCTACACCTTC.

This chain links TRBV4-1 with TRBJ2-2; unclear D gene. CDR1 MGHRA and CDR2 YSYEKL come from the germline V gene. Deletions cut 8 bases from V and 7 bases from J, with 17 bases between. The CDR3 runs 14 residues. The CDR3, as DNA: TGCGCCAGCCGGAAGAATACGATTGACGGGGAGCTGTTTTTT. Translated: CASRKNTIDGELFF.

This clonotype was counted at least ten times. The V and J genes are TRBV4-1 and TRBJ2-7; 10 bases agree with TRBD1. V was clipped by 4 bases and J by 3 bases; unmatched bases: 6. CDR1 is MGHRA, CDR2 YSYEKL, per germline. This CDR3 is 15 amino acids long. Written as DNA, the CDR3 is TGCGCCAGCAGCCCAAGGACAGGGGGGGGCTACGAGCAGTACGTC. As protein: CASSPRTGGGYEQYV.

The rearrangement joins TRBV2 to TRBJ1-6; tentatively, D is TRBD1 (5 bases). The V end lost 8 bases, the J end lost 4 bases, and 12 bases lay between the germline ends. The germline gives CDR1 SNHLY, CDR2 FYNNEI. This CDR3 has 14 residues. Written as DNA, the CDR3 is TGTGCCAGCGGGCAGGGCAGTTATAATTCACCCCTCCACTTT. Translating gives CASGQGSYNSPLHF.

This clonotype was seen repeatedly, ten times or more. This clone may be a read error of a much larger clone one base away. The CDR3 nucleotides are TGTGCCAGCAGTTTAACCGGGACAGCCTACAAGCAGTACTTC. This encodes CASSLTGTAYKQYF. The chain recombines TRBV6-5 with TRBJ2-7, with 7 bases aligning to TRBD1. The CDR3 loop spans 14 amino acids. CDR1 MNHEY and CDR2 SVGAGI come from the germline V gene.

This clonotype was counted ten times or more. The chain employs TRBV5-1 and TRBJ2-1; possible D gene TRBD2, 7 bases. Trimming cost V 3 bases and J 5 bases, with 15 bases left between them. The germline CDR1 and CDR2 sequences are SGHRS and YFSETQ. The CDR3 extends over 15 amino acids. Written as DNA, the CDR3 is TGCGCCAGCAGCTCGGAGGGGGGGGCACACAATGAGCAGTTCTTC. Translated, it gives CASSSEGGAHNEQFF.

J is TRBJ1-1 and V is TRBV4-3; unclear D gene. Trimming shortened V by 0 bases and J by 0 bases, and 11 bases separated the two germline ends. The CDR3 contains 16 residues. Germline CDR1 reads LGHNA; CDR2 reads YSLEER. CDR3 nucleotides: TGCGCCAGCAGCCAAGATCTGAGGATGATGAACACTGAAGCTTTCTTT. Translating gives CASSQDLRMMNTEAFF.

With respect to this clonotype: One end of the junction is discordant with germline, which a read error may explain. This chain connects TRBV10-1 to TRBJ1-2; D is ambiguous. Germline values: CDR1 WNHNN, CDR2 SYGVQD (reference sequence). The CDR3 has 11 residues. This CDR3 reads CASSESAGFTF. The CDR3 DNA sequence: TGCGCCAGCAGTGAGTCGGCGGGCTTCACCTTC.

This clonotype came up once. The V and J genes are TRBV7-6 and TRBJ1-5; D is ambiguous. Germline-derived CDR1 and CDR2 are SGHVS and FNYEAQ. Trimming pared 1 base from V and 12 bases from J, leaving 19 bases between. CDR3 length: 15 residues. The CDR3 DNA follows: TGTGCCAGCAGCTTAGACCCCTCTCGGGCCGGGCACCAGCATTTT. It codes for CASSLDPSRAGHQHF.

CDR3 coding DNA: TGTGCCAGCAGTGGGGGACAGGGGGTCCAGCCCCAGCATTTT. Translating gives CASSGGQGVQPQHF. This rearrangement joins TRBV2 to TRBJ1-5; TRBD1 agrees at 11 bases. J lost 7 bases, V lost 4 bases, and 3 bases had no gene match. This CDR3 region has 14 residues. Germline lookup yields CDR1 SNHLY and CDR2 FYNNEI.

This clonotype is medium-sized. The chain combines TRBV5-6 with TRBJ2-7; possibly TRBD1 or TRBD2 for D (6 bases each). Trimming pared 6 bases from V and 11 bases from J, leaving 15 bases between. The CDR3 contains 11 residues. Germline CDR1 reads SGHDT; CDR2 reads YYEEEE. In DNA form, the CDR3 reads TGTGCCAGCACCCATAGGGGGAGGAAGTACTTC. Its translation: CASTHRGRKYF.

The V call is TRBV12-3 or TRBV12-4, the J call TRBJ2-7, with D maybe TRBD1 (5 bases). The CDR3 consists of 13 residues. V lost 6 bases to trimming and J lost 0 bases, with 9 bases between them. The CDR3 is CASRMQGSYEQYF. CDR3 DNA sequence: TGTGCCAGCAGAATGCAGGGCTCCTACGAGCAGTACTTC.

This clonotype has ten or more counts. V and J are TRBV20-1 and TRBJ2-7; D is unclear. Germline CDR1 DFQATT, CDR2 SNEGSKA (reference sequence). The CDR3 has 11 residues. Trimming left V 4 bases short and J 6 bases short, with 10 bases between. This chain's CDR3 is CSAILPPEQYF. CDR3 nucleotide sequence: TGCAGTGCTATCCTTCCCCCCGAGCAGTACTTC.

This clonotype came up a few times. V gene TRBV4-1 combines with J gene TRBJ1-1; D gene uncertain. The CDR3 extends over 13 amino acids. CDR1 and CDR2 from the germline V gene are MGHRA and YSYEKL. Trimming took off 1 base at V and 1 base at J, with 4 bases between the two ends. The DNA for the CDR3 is TGCGCCAGCAGCCAAGTTGAGAACACTGAAGCTTTCTTT. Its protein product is CASSQVENTEAFF.

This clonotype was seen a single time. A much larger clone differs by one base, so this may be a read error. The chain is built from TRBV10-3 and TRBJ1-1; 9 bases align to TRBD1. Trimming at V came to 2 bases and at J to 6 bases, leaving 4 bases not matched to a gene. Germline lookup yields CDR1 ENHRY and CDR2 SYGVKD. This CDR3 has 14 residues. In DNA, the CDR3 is TGTGCCATCAGTGAGCCGGGACAGGGCTCTGAAGCTTTCTTT. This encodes CAISEPGQGSEAFF.

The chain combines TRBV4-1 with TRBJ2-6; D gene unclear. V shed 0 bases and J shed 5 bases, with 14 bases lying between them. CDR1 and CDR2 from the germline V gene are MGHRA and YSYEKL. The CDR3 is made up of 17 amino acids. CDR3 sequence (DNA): TGCGCCAGCAGCCAAGAGCGCCAGTTGAGTCGGGCCAACGTCCTGACTTTC. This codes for CASSQERQLSRANVLTF.